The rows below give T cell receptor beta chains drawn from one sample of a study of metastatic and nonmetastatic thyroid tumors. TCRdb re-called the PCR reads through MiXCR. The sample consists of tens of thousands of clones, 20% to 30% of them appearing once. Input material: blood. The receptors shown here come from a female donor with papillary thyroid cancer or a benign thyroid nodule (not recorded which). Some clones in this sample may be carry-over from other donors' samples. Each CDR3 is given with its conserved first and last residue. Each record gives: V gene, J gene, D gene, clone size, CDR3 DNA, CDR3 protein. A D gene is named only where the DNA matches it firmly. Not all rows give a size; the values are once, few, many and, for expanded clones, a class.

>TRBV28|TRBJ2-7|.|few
TGTGCCAGCAGTTACCGGCCGAGCGAGCAGTACTTC
CASSYRPSEQYF
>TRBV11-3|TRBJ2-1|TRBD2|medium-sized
TGTGCCAGCAGCCGCGGGACTAGCGGGAGGGCCGATGAGCAGTTCTTC
CASSRGTSGRADEQFF
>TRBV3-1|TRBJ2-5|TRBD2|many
TGTGCCAGCAGCCAAGCCGGGGGAACTAGCGGGGGGGCCCGCAAGACCCAGTACTTC
CASSQAGGTSGGARKTQYF
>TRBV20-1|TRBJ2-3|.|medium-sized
TGCAGTGCTAGCCGGGAGACAGATACGCAGTATTTT
CSASRETDTQYF
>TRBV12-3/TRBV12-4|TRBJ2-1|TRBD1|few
TGTGCCAGCAGTTTTCGGGACAGCCGAAACAATGAGCAGTTCTTC
CASSFRDSRNNEQFF
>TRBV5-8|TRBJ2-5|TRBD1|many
TGTGCCAGCAGCTCGCCAGACAGGGTCCAAGAGACCCAGTACTTC
CASSSPDRVQETQYF
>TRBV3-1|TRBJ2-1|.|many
TGTGCCAGCAGCCAAGAATTCCGGGAGCAGTTCTTC
CASSQEFREQFF
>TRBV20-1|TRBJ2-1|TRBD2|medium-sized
TGCAGTGCTAGGGGTAGCGGGAGTACCGTGGAGCAGTTCTTC
CSARGSGSTVEQFF
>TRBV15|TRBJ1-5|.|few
TGTGCCACCAGCAGAGATACGGGCAGGGATCAGCATTTT
CATSRDTGRDQHF
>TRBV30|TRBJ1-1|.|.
TGTGCCTGGAGTGTAAGGGTAGGGGCTTTCTTT
CAWSVRVGAFF
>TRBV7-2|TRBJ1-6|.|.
TGTGCCAGCAGAGCCTCAGGGATTAATTCAACCCTCCACTTT
CASRASGINSTLHF
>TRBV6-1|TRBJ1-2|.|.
TGTGCCAGCAGTCCCCGGGACGTCTTTTATGGCTACACCTTC
CASSPRDVFYGYTF
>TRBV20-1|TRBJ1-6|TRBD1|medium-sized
TGCAGTGCCCAGGCAGGGGGGCCCTCCTATAATTCACCCCTCCACTTT
CSAQAGGPSYNSPLHF
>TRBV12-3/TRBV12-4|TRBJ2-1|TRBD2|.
TGTGCCAGCAGTTTATACGGGAGGGGAACCTACAATGAGCAGTTCTTC
CASSLYGRGTYNEQFF
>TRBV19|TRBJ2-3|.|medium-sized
TGTGCCAGTAGTCTGGGACCTAGCACAGATACGCAGTATTTT
CASSLGPSTDTQYF
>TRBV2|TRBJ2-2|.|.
TGTGCCAGCAGTCCTCGGACAGGAGGGACCTGGGAGCTGTTTTTT
CASSPRTGGTWELFF
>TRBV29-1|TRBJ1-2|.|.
TGCAGCGTTTACGGTGTGGAGGCTGCCACTAACTATGGCTACACCTTC
CSVYGVEAATNYGYTF
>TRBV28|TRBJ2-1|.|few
TGTGCCAGCAGAACACTAGTCTCAGATGAGCAGTTCTTC
CASRTLVSDEQFF
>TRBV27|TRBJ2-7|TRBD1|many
TGTGCCAGCAGTTTGGCAGGGGGTCCCCACGAGCAGTACTTC
CASSLAGGPHEQYF
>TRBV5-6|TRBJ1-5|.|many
TGTGCCAGCAGCTTGGGTCAGATCCGCAATCAGCCCCAGCATTTT
CASSLGQIRNQPQHF
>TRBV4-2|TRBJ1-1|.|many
TGTGCCAGCAGCCAAGCCTTGAGTGACACTGAAGCTTTCTTT
CASSQALSDTEAFF
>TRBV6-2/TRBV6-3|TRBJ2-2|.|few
TGTGCCAGCAGTTACCGTCCGGGGAGATCTGCGACCGGGGAGCTGTTTTTT
CASSYRPGRSATGELFF
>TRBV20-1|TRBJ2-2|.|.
TGCAGTGCTAGAGAAGGGACGGCAAACACCGGGGAGCTGTTTTTT
CSAREGTANTGELFF
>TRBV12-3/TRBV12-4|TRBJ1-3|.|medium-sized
TGTGCCAGCAGTTTAGCGAACCCAGGAAACACCATATATTTT
CASSLANPGNTIYF
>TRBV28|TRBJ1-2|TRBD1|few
TGTGCCAGCAGCCCCTCCGGGACAGGGGATAGCTATGGCTACACCTTC
CASSPSGTGDSYGYTF
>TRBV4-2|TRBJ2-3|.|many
TGTGCCAGCAGCCCGCCAGGGTTTTCCTCTAGCACAGATACGCAGTATTTT
CASSPPGFSSSTDTQYF
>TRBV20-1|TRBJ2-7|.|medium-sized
TGCAGTGCTCCCCCAAGAGCGCCGTTCGGGCACGAGCAGTACTTC
CSAPPRAPFGHEQYF
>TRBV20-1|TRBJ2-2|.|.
TGCAGTGGGAAAGACAGCTTCACCGGGGAGCTGTTTTTT
CSGKDSFTGELFF
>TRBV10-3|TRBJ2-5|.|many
TGTGCCACCAGGGGCAGTAGCCAAGAGACCCAGTACTTC
CATRGSSQETQYF
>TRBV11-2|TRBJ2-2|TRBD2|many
TGTGCCAGCAGCTTTTGGTTTAGCGGGGGGACCGGGGAGCTGTTTTTT
CASSFWFSGGTGELFF
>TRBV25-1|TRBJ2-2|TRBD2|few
TGTGCCAGCAGTGACTGGACTAGCGGGGTCACCGGGGAGCTGTTTTTT
CASSDWTSGVTGELFF
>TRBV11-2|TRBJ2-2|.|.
TGTGCCAGCAGCTTTGAGGGGCGGGACGGCGGGGAGCTGTTTTTT
CASSFEGRDGGELFF
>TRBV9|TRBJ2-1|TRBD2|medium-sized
TGTGCCAGCAGCGTGGGGCTGGGACTAGCGGACAATGAGCAGTTCTTC
CASSVGLGLADNEQFF
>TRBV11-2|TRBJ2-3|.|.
TGTGCCAGCAGACCACCGGGGACAGATACGCAGTATTTT
CASRPPGTDTQYF
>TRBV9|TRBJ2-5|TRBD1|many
TGTGCCAGCAGCGGACCCGGGACAGGGGGAGAGACCCAGTACTTC
CASSGPGTGGETQYF
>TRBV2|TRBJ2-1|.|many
TGTGCCAGCATTGGCCGTAGGGCGGGCCACTCCTACAATGAGCAGTTCTTC
CASIGRRAGHSYNEQFF
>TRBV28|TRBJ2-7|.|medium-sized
TGTGCCAGCTCCGGTTCTCTGGGGTTAGGTAGCTTCCACGAGCAGTACTTC
CASSGSLGLGSFHEQYF
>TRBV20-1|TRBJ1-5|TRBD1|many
TGCAGTGCTAGCACCGGGCCAGGGGGAAGCTTTAGCAATCAGCCCCAGCATTTT
CSASTGPGGSFSNQPQHF
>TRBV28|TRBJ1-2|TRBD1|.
TGTGCCAGCAGTTCCCCTTCAGGGGGATATGGCTACACCTTC
CASSSPSGGYGYTF
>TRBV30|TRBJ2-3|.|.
TGTGCCTGGAGTAGGTCGGTTAGCACAGATACGCAGTATTTT
CAWSRSVSTDTQYF
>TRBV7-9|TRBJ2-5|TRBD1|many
TGTGCCAGCAGCTTAGGAAACAGGGGGCGCCAAGAGACCCAGTACTTC
CASSLGNRGRQETQYF